The 16 T cell receptor beta chains below were found in one sample sequenced in a study of Ad26.COV2.S vaccination and SARS-CoV-2 variants listed by TCRdb under 2021. According to the study, the label for this sample's treatment or condition signals: 15 to 20 received Ad26.COV2.S at low or high dose, single or two shots; about five received placebo; per-sample allocation not given. For vaccine and placebo recipients, the sequenced repertoires came from samples collected on day 63 after the first injection. Libraries came from the immunoSEQ multiplex PCR assay. TCRdb limited this immuneACCESS table to in-frame rearrangements with V and J called. A share of clones is missing; checked studies link under half to unresolved V genes, and the rest is unexplained. The sample yields about 460,000 clones; nearly 90% were counted once. 1.7% of the sample is held by the ten biggest clonotypes. The sample consisted of peripheral blood, taken in a trial of Ad26.COV2.S vaccine versus placebo. The receptors originated from a person between 18 and 60 years old who received the Ad26.COV2.S COVID-19 vaccine or a placebo.

The J gene is TRBJ1-5, the V gene TRBV7-2; D unclear. The CDR3 has 13 residues. The V gene's germline CDR1 is SGHTA and CDR2 FQGNSA. V was trimmed by 2 bases and J by 5 bases, leaving 7 bases between them. The CDR3 region has the DNA TGTGCCAGCAGCTTAAACGTACATCAGCCCCAGCATTTT. As protein: CASSLNVHQPQHF.

This chain's CDR3 is CASSLGLAGRGNTIYF. Written as DNA, the CDR3 is TGCGCCAGCAGCTTGGGCTTGGCAGGACGTGGAAACACCATATATTTT. The chain recombines TRBV5-1 with TRBJ1-3; D is ambiguous. The CDR3 consists of 16 residues. Germline values: CDR1 SGHRS, CDR2 YFSETQ. The V gene lost 0 bases and the J gene lost 3 bases, with 13 bases spanning the gap. Full variable domain (missing parts from reference TRBV5-1 and TRBJ1-3): KAGVTQTPRYLIKTRGQQVTLSCSPISGHRSVSWYQQTPGQGLQFLFEYFSETQRNKGNFPGRFSGRQFSNSRSEMNVSTLELGDSALYLCASSLGLAGRGNTIYFGEGSWLTVV.

The gene calls are TRBV28 and TRBJ2-3, with D unclear. CDR1 is MDHEN and CDR2 is SYDVKM in the germline V gene. The CDR3 covers 10 residues. V lost 10 bases to trimming and J lost 6 bases, with 8 bases between them. In nucleotides, the CDR3 is TGTGCCACCACCTTTGATACGCAGTATTTT. Translating gives CATTFDTQYF.

V gene TRBV5-1 combines with J gene TRBJ2-7; no clear D gene. Germline loops: CDR1 SGHRS, CDR2 YFSETQ. The CDR3 is 13 residues long. Between the trimmed V and J ends, which lost 4 bases and 1 base, there was a span of 9 bases. CDR3 sequence: CASSPLASYEQYF. In DNA form, the CDR3 reads TGCGCCAGCAGCCCTCTGGCATCCTACGAGCAGTACTTC.

The CDR3 is CASSSPGQGIAGYTF. Here the CDR3 DNA reads TGTGCCAGCAGTTCCCCGGGACAGGGCATCGCTGGCTACACCTTC. V and J are TRBV6-5 and TRBJ1-2; 9 positions match TRBD1. The V and J ends lost 4 bases and 7 bases, in that order; junction bases with no gene match: 10. The length of the CDR3 is 15 residues. Germline V gene lookup returns CDR1 MNHEY and CDR2 SVGAGI.

The chain couples TRBV3-1 (or the pseudogene TRBV3-2) to TRBJ2-3; 13 nucleotides match TRBD2. The CDR3 has 15 amino acids. Germline V gene sequence: CDR1 LGHDT, CDR2 YNNKEL (reference sequence). V shed 3 bases and J 11 bases; nucleotides not matched to a gene: 8. The CDR3 region is CASSQTSGGRGEQYF. CDR3 nucleotide sequence: TGTGCCAGCAGCCAGACTAGCGGGGGGCGGGGCGAGCAGTATTTT.

The J gene is TRBJ1-2, the V gene TRBV30; D is possibly TRBD1 (5 bases). The germline CDR1 and CDR2 sequences are GTSNPN and SVGIG (reference sequence). V lost 4 bases to trimming and J lost 4 bases, with 10 bases between them. The length of the CDR3 is 12 residues. CDR3 sequence: CAWTGTTYGYTF. The CDR3 nucleotides read TGTGCCTGGACCGGGACCACCTATGGCTACACCTTC.

As for this clone: At the DNA level, this CDR3 is encoded by other sequences in the same sample as well. V gene TRBV3-1 (or the pseudogene TRBV3-2) combines with J gene TRBJ1-2; the D gene is possibly TRBD1 (5 bases). Looked up from germline, CDR1 is LGHDT and CDR2 is YNNKEL (reference sequence). CDR3 length: 12 residues. Trimming stripped 1 base from V and 8 bases from J, with 8 bases between. CDR3 DNA: TGTGCCAGCAGCCAAGCAGGGTTCGGCTACACCTTC. Its translation: CASSQAGFGYTF.

V usage is TRBV11-3 and J usage is TRBJ2-1, with 14 bases lining up with TRBD2. CDR1 is SGHNT, CDR2 YENEEA, per germline. V was clipped by 1 base and J by 4 bases; unmatched bases: 3. CDR3 size: 17 residues. The DNA of the CDR3 is TGTGCCAGCAGCTTAGCACGACTAGCGGGAGGGTACAATGAGCAGTTCTTC. Translated, it gives CASSLARLAGGYNEQFF.

The genes are TRBV5-1 and TRBJ1-1; D unresolved. Germline CDR1 SGHRS, CDR2 YFSETQ. Trimming cost V 2 bases and J 1 base, with 9 bases left between them. The length of the CDR3 is 14 residues. For the CDR3, the DNA is TGCGCCAGCAGCTTTGTTCTAGAGAACACTGAAGCTTTCTTT. It translates to CASSFVLENTEAFF.

The chain couples TRBV19 to TRBJ1-1; D perhaps matches TRBD1 (5 bases). The length of the CDR3 is 15 residues. Between the trimmed V and J ends, which lost 1 base and 3 bases, there was a span of 12 bases. Germline values: CDR1 LNHDA, CDR2 SQIVND (reference sequence). Here the CDR3 DNA reads TGTGCCAGTAGTATAGTCGGGTTGGGGGACACTGAAGCTTTCTTT. Its translation is CASSIVGLGDTEAFF.

The CDR3 sequence is CASSLRSNQPQHF. DNA of the CDR3: TGTGCCAGTAGCCTACGTTCCAATCAGCCCCAGCATTTT. The chain recombines TRBV19 with TRBJ1-5, with unresolved D. Germline V gene data show CDR1 as LNHDA and CDR2 as SQIVND (reference sequence). The V end lost 6 bases, the J end lost 3 bases, and 9 bases lay between the germline ends. The CDR3 totals 13 residues.

The genes are TRBV19 and TRBJ2-1, with TRBD2 matching over 7 bases. The V gene's germline CDR1 is LNHDA and CDR2 SQIVND (reference sequence). This CDR3 contains 15 residues. Unmatched junction bases numbered 9, after V lost 1 base and J lost 9 bases. The CDR3 region has the DNA TGTGCCAGTAGTATAGGGACTAGACTGAGCAGTGAGCAGTTCTTC. This encodes CASSIGTRLSSEQFF. Using reference TRBV19 and TRBJ2-1 for the parts outside the CDR3, the full variable domain is DGGITQSPKYLFRKEGQNVTLSCEQNLNHDAMYWYRQDPGQGLRLIYYSQIVNDFQKGDIAEGYSVSREKKESFPLTVTSAQKNPTAFYLCASSIGTRLSSEQFFGPGTRLTVL.

V and J are TRBV18 and TRBJ1-1; TRBD1 matches at 11 bases. Germline V gives CDR1 KGHSH, CDR2 LQKENI. The CDR3 totals 16 residues. V shed 2 bases, J shed 1 base, and the junction held 3 bases outside the gene matches. CDR3 bases: TGTGCCAGCTCACCAGGACAGGGGGCACCGAACACTGAAGCTTTCTTT. Translated: CASSPGQGAPNTEAFF.

The genes are TRBV14 and TRBJ1-1, with D possibly being TRBD1 (5 bases). Germline V lookup: CDR1 SGHDN, CDR2 FVKESK. With 1 base removed from V and 4 bases from J, the gap between germline ends came to 13 bases. CDR3 size: 15 residues. The CDR3 DNA follows: TGTGCCAGCAGCCAAGCGATGGGGGGAGGCACTGAAGCTTTCTTT. The encoded protein is CASSQAMGGGTEAFF.

CDR3 amino acids: CAGRGNSPLHF. The CDR3 DNA follows: TGTGCCGGAAGGGGGAATTCACCCCTCCACTTT. The chain employs TRBV2 and TRBJ1-6, with D maybe TRBD1 (6 bases). The V and J ends lost 11 bases and 7 bases respectively, with 9 bases between them. CDR1 and CDR2 (germline): SNHLY, FYNNEI. The CDR3 loop spans 11 amino acids.